This entry features one TCR beta chain sequence. Its antigen is unknown. The data were obtained in a study of cytomegalovirus exposure and HLA in healthy donors. Study in general: An earlier analysis identified more than 95 million unique TCR beta sequences in 150 million to 200 million T cells. Study conclusions and caveats: By a later analysis, the bulk of CMV-associated TCR beta chains appeared HLA-restricted. In a later analysis, compared with equally common non-associated chains, HLA-associated beta chains were more expanded.

The PCR ran on 60 Vbeta and 13 Jbeta primers. Repertoires were generated with immunoSEQ multiplex PCR, while TCRdb's copy carries only in-frame clones and drops some. The sample records some 170,000 clones, about three quarters being singletons. Input material: PBMCs. The clonotype was recovered from a man aged 40-49 years in good health and CMV-seropositive.

The CDR3 sequence: CASSLGFLGVTEAFF. In DNA, the CDR3 is TGTGCCAGCAGCTTAGGGTTTTTGGGAGTCACTGAAGCTTTCTTT. The chain links TRBV7-2 to TRBJ1-1; the D is unclear. Between the trimmed V and J ends, which lost 1 base and 4 bases, there was a span of 13 bases. Germline V gene sequence: CDR1 SGHTA, CDR2 FQGNSA. CDR3 length: 15 amino acids.